Below, 13 T cell receptor beta chains from the same sample are listed, as sequenced in a study of blood T cell repertoires in COVID-19. This table comes from immunoSEQ multiplex PCR, and its TCRdb copy is limited to in-frame clones, with some not included. The repertoire consists of around 500,000 clones, with roughly 88% occurring once and the leading ten covering approximately 3.4%. Input material: peripheral blood. The receptors derive from a human donor in a cohort sampled during active COVID-19.

This clone occurred once. The rearrangement links TRBV6-5 to TRBJ1-6; D unresolved. V lost 6 bases, J lost 4 bases, and 13 bases lay in between. Germline V gene sequence: CDR1 MNHEY, CDR2 SVGAGI. The CDR3 runs 15 residues. As DNA, the CDR3 is TGTGCCAGCAGGGACCCCGGAGGGTATAATTCACCCCTCCACTTT. It translates to CASRDPGGYNSPLHF.

This chain uses TRBV28 with TRBJ2-3; 12 bases are shared with TRBD2. Germline trimming cut 6 bases from V and 1 base from J; bases unmatched to any gene: 8. CDR3 length: 17 amino acids. Germline V lookup: CDR1 MDHEN, CDR2 SYDVKM. CDR3 amino acids: CASRELAGGGGTDTQYF. The CDR3 coding sequence is TGTGCCAGCAGAGAACTAGCGGGAGGAGGCGGCACAGATACGCAGTATTTT.

The V and J genes are TRBV7-2 and TRBJ2-2; no clear D gene. V lost 1 base, J lost 1 base, and 10 bases lay in between. The germline V gene has CDR1 SGHTA and CDR2 FQGNSA. The CDR3 sequence is 16 residues long. The CDR3 DNA reads as TGTGCCAGCAGCTTAGATGGCGGAGAGAACACCGGGGAGCTGTTTTTT. Residues: CASSLDGGENTGELFF.

This chain joins TRBV27 and TRBJ2-5, with D unresolved. Germline V CDR1 and CDR2: MNHEY, SMNVEV (reference sequence). The CDR3 is 11 residues long. Trimming took off 6 bases at V and 5 bases at J, with 7 bases between the two ends. The CDR3 loop reads CASRERETQYF. CDR3 DNA: TGTGCCAGCAGGGAGAGGGAGACCCAGTACTTC.

Only a few counts were recorded for this clone. The chain employs TRBV4-1 and TRBJ1-4; the D gene is possibly TRBD1 (5 bases). The V and J ends lost 6 bases and 14 bases respectively, with 16 bases between them. CDR1 and CDR2 from the germline V gene are MGHRA and YSYEKL. This CDR3 contains 12 residues. CDR3 loop: CASSLSGEGLFF. CDR3 DNA sequence: TGCGCCAGCAGTCTTTCCGGGGAGGGGCTGTTTTTT.

The V call is TRBV2, the J call TRBJ1-1; 11 bases match TRBD1. Trimming cost V 8 bases and J 5 bases; bases outside gene matches: 7. The CDR3 is 14 amino acids. The germline V gene encodes CDR1 SNHLY and CDR2 FYNNEI. DNA of the CDR3: TGTGCCAGCGGAGGGGACAGGGGGGGAACTGAAGCTTTCTTT. It codes for CASGGDRGGTEAFF.

The chain couples TRBV2 to TRBJ2-5; 10 bases are shared with TRBD2. CDR1 is SNHLY and CDR2 is FYNNEI in the germline V gene. J gave up 5 bases and V 2 bases, and 8 bases lay outside the gene matches. CDR3 size: 16 residues. The CDR3, as DNA: TGTGCCAGCAGTGAAAGGCTAGCGGGAGTAGGGGAGACCCAGTACTTC. It is translated as CASSERLAGVGETQYF.

The rearrangement links TRBV9 to TRBJ1-6, with 7 bases that match TRBD1. V was pared by 0 bases and J by 6 bases, with 12 bases of the junction left unmatched. This CDR3 is 18 amino acids long. Germline V gene data show CDR1 as SGDLS and CDR2 as YYNGEE. The CDR3: CASSVGLVGTAINSPLHF. Written as DNA, the CDR3 is TGTGCCAGCAGCGTAGGATTGGTGGGGACAGCGATTAATTCACCCCTCCACTTT.

The chain combines TRBV19 with TRBJ2-7, with 7 nucleotides matching TRBD1. J gave up 6 bases and V 6 bases, and 8 bases lay outside the gene matches. The germline CDR1 and CDR2 sequences are LNHDA and SQIVND (reference sequence). This CDR3 has 13 amino acids. CDR3 sequence (DNA): TGTGCCAGTAGAGACAGGGCTACTGGCGAGCAGTACTTC. It specifies CASRDRATGEQYF.

The chain recombines TRBV21-1 with TRBJ1-4; the table's D call of TRBD1 was not tested on the DNA. TRBV21-1 is annotated as a pseudogene. The CDR3 spans 16 residues. The CDR3 DNA reads as TGTGCCAGCAGCCGCCGAAGGACAGGGCCAAATGAAAAACTGTTTTTT. This codes for CASSRRRTGPNEKLFF.

In its sample, this clone was seen once. The J gene is TRBJ1-1, the V gene TRBV27, with 8 bases aligning to TRBD1. J gave up 1 base and V 2 bases, and 9 bases lay outside the gene matches. CDR3 length: 17 amino acids. Germline V gene sequence: CDR1 MNHEY, CDR2 SMNVEV (reference sequence). The CDR3 nucleotides read TGTGCCAGCAGTTTACACAGGGGGAGTACTACGAACACTGAAGCTTTCTTT. It encodes CASSLHRGSTTNTEAFF.

A remark on this clone: A much larger clonotype is one base distant, so this may be a read error. The chain employs TRBV3-1 (or the pseudogene TRBV3-2) and TRBJ2-3, with D hard to call. Germline values: CDR1 LGHDT, CDR2 YNNKEL (reference sequence). The CDR3 loop spans 17 amino acids. The V and J ends lost 1 base and 4 bases respectively, with 18 bases between them. CDR3 sequence (DNA): TGTGCCAGCAGCCAAGTCCTTGGCGCAGAGGAGCCAGATACGCAGTATTTT. Amino acids: CASSQVLGAEEPDTQYF.

This rearrangement joins TRBV6-5 to TRBJ2-7, with 11 bases that match TRBD2. The CDR3 is made up of 15 amino acids. Germline V gene sequence: CDR1 MNHEY, CDR2 SVGAGI. The V segment lost 0 bases and the J segment 5 bases; nucleotides outside the gene matches: 3. The CDR3 is CASSYSLAGVDEQYF. The CDR3 nucleotides read TGTGCCAGCAGTTACTCACTAGCGGGAGTGGACGAGCAGTACTTC.